The 26 T cell receptor beta chains listed next were all sequenced from one sample in a study of blood T cell repertoires in COVID-19. TCRdb keeps only in-frame clones here, not all; method: immunoSEQ multiplex PCR. Of approximately 360,000 clones detected, roughly 90% appear once; the ten largest clones hold 6.5%. The specimen was peripheral blood. These TCRs come from a man aged 18 to 29 with active or convalescent COVID-19.

CDR3 DNA: TGTGCCAGCAGCCCCCTCGCGGGACAGGGTTTCCACGAGCAGTACTTC. This encodes CASSPLAGQGFHEQYF. The chain recombines TRBV3-1 (or the pseudogene TRBV3-2) with TRBJ2-7, with 9 bases aligning to TRBD1. From germline, CDR1 is LGHDT and CDR2 YNNKEL (reference sequence). CDR3 length equals 16 residues. The ends lost 4 bases at V and 5 bases at J; junction bases unmatched: 12.

The chain recombines TRBV2 with TRBJ1-5; a possible D gene is TRBD1 (5 bases). Per germline, CDR1 SNHLY and CDR2 FYNNEI. The CDR3 consists of 13 residues. V lost 6 bases and J 6 bases, leaving 12 bases between the germline ends. The CDR3 is CASRATVAQPQHF. CDR3 in DNA: TGTGCCAGCAGGGCGACAGTCGCTCAGCCCCAGCATTTT. The full variable domain, rest sourced from reference TRBV2 and TRBJ1-5, is EPEVTQTPSHQVTQMGQEVILRCVPISNHLYFYWYRQILGQKVEFLVSFYNNEISEKSEIFDDQFSVERPDGSNFTLKIRSTKLEDSAMYFCASRATVAQPQHFGDGTRLSIL.

The rearrangement links TRBV6-5 to TRBJ2-3; the D gene is possibly TRBD1 (6 bases). The CDR3 is made up of 12 amino acids. Germline-derived CDR1 and CDR2 are MNHEY and SVGAGI. Trimming cost V 6 bases and J 4 bases, with 8 bases left between them. The CDR3 reads CASSRTADTQYF. CDR3 nucleotides: TGTGCCAGCAGCCGGACAGCAGATACGCAGTATTTT.

The genes are TRBV4-1 and TRBJ1-1; 7 bases agree with TRBD1. Trimming cost V 3 bases and J 2 bases; bases outside gene matches: 3. CDR1 and CDR2 from the germline V gene are MGHRA and YSYEKL. The CDR3 is made up of 14 amino acids. DNA for the CDR3: TGCGCCAGCAGCCAGGGACAGCCTAACACTGAAGCTTTCTTT. As protein: CASSQGQPNTEAFF.

The J gene is TRBJ1-1, the V gene TRBV19; D perhaps matches TRBD1 (6 bases). The CDR3 runs to 12 residues. CDR1 LNHDA and CDR2 SQIVND come from the germline V gene (reference sequence). The V end lost 6 bases, the J end lost 7 bases, and 12 bases lay between the germline ends. The CDR3 nucleotides are TGTGCCAGTAGGGGAACAGGGATTGAAGCTTTCTTT. Its protein is CASRGTGIEAFF.

V and J are TRBV28 and TRBJ2-1; 12 positions agree with TRBD1. J lost 8 bases, V lost 3 bases, and 5 bases had no gene match. Germline V gene lookup returns CDR1 MDHEN and CDR2 SYDVKM. CDR3 length equals 15 residues. The CDR3 is CASSFSGTGGHEQFF. The DNA of the CDR3 is TGTGCCAGCAGTTTCTCCGGGACAGGGGGCCATGAGCAGTTCTTC.

This sequence joins TRBV5-1 and TRBJ2-2; 9 positions agree with TRBD2. Germline V gene sequence: CDR1 SGHRS, CDR2 YFSETQ. Trimming cost V 6 bases and J 4 bases; bases outside gene matches: 13. The CDR3 sequence is 17 residues long. The CDR3 DNA reads TGCGCCAGCACCAAGTCCGGGACTAGCATTATCACCGGGGAGCTGTTTTTT. Amino acids: CASTKSGTSIITGELFF.

The chain has TRBV5-1 and TRBJ1-1; 8 bases agree with TRBD1. The V gene's germline CDR1 is SGHRS and CDR2 YFSETQ. The CDR3 spans 17 residues. Trimming took 2 bases from V and 4 from J; bases not matched to a gene: 13. The CDR3 DNA reads TGCGCCAGCAGCTTTGCTCAGGGGGCGCGTCTGGGCACTGAAGCTTTCTTT. This gives the protein CASSFAQGARLGTEAFF. Full variable domain (missing parts from reference TRBV5-1 and TRBJ1-1): KAGVTQTPRYLIKTRGQQVTLSCSPISGHRSVSWYQQTPGQGLQFLFEYFSETQRNKGNFPGRFSGRQFSNSRSEMNVSTLELGDSALYLCASSFAQGARLGTEAFFGQGTRLTVV.

The chain joins TRBV6-2 or TRBV6-3 to TRBJ2-7; no clear D. The CDR3 consists of 14 residues. V was shortened by 0 bases and J by 3 bases, with 9 bases between the two germline ends. CDR1 MNHEY and CDR2 SVGEGT come from the germline V gene. CDR3 sequence (DNA): TGTGCCAGCAGTTACTCGAACACCCGCTACGAGCAGTACTTC. Encoded protein: CASSYSNTRYEQYF.

The chain uses TRBV28 and TRBJ2-2; 9 positions agree with TRBD2. The CDR3 is 16 residues long. Losses at the gene ends were 11 bases for V and 3 bases for J; bases not matched to a gene: 13. Germline-derived CDR1 and CDR2 are MDHEN and SYDVKM. CDR3 amino acids: CACQWGLAGYTGELFF. CDR3 DNA: TGTGCCTGTCAGTGGGGGCTAGCGGGATACACCGGGGAGCTGTTTTTT. Combining the CDR3 with reference TRBV28 and TRBJ2-2 gives the whole variable domain DVKVTQSSRYLVKRTGEKVFLECVQDMDHENMFWYRQDPGLGLRLIYFSYDVKMKEKGDIPEGYSVSREKKERFSLILESASTNQTSMYLCACQWGLAGYTGELFFGEGSRLTVL.

The chain links TRBV7-9 to TRBJ1-6; 8 bases are shared with TRBD1. From germline, CDR1 is SEHNR and CDR2 FQNEAQ (reference sequence). The ends lost 5 bases at V and 7 bases at J; junction bases unmatched: 13. The CDR3 length is 17 residues. This chain's CDR3 is CASSGDRGWGGNSPLHF. CDR3 DNA: TGTGCCAGCAGCGGAGACAGGGGCTGGGGGGGCAATTCACCCCTCCACTTT.

Of note for this clone: Other DNA sequences of this sample code for an identical CDR3. The J gene is TRBJ2-5, the V gene TRBV28; 11 nucleotides line up with TRBD2. Looked up from germline, CDR1 is MDHEN and CDR2 is SYDVKM. The CDR3 spans 15 residues. V dropped 2 bases and J dropped 4; count of bases not matched to a gene: 3. CDR3 loop: CASSLLAGGGETQYF. The DNA for the CDR3 is TGTGCCAGCAGTTTACTAGCGGGGGGTGGAGAGACCCAGTACTTC.

The chain joins TRBV28 to TRBJ2-5, with TRBD1 matching over 10 bases. CDR3 length: 15 residues. J gave up 3 bases and V 7 bases, and 8 bases lay outside the gene matches. Germline CDR1 MDHEN, CDR2 SYDVKM. The CDR3 loop is CASTSSGTGEETQYF. In DNA, the CDR3 is TGTGCCAGCACCTCATCCGGGACAGGGGAAGAGACCCAGTACTTC. The variable domain in full, completed from reference TRBV28 and TRBJ2-5, reads DVKVTQSSRYLVKRTGEKVFLECVQDMDHENMFWYRQDPGLGLRLIYFSYDVKMKEKGDIPEGYSVSREKKERFSLILESASTNQTSMYLCASTSSGTGEETQYFGPGTRLLVL.

V gene TRBV15 combines with J gene TRBJ1-6, with TRBD1 as a possible D gene (5 bases). V was shortened by 3 bases and J by 2 bases, with 14 bases between the two germline ends. CDR3 size: 17 residues. Germline CDR1 reads LNHNV; CDR2 reads YYDKDF (reference sequence). Here the CDR3 reads CATSSIVEGAYNSPLHF. CDR3 nucleotide sequence: TGTGCCACCAGCAGTATAGTGGAAGGGGCCTATAATTCACCCCTCCACTTT.

V and J are TRBV6-5 and TRBJ1-1, with TRBD1 matching 9 bases. Losses at the gene ends were 0 bases for V and 6 bases for J; bases not matched to a gene: 8. The CDR3 loop spans 16 amino acids. CDR1 is MNHEY, CDR2 SVGAGI, per germline. The CDR3 sequence is CASSYSHTRQGAEAFF. In DNA, the CDR3 is TGTGCCAGCAGTTACTCCCACACCCGACAGGGGGCTGAAGCTTTCTTT.

The V call is TRBV28, the J call TRBJ2-7; 7 bases map to TRBD1. Germline CDR1 is MDHEN and CDR2 is SYDVKM. The CDR3 totals 13 residues. The ends lost 5 bases at V and 2 bases at J; junction bases unmatched: 3. CDR3 sequence: CASSVGQTYEQYF. The CDR3 nucleotides are TGTGCCAGCAGTGTGGGACAGACCTACGAGCAGTACTTC.

The genes are TRBV9 and TRBJ1-6, with 8 bases lining up with TRBD1. The trim removed 4 bases at V and 10 bases at J, leaving 10 bases unmatched. The germline V gene has CDR1 SGDLS and CDR2 YYNGEE. The CDR3 spans 15 residues. In nucleotides, the CDR3 is TGTGCCAGCAGCACCGCGGACAGGGCCTTGTCACCCCTCCACTTT. This gives the protein CASSTADRALSPLHF. The full variable domain, completed using reference TRBV9 and TRBJ1-6, is DSGVTQTPKHLITATGQRVTLRCSPRSGDLSVYWYQQSLDQGLQFLIQYYNGEERAKGNILERFSAQQFPDLHSELNLSSLELGDSALYFCASSTADRALSPLHFGNGTRLTVT.

The chain links TRBV7-8 to TRBJ2-2; 10 nucleotides line up with TRBD1. There are 17 residues in the CDR3. Trimming removed 5 bases from V and 6 bases from J; junction bases left unmatched: 12. CDR1 and CDR2 from the germline V gene are SGHVS and FQNEAQ. CDR3 DNA sequence: TGTGCCAGCAGCAGACTCCCGGGACAGGGGACCGCCGGGGAGCTGTTTTTT. This translates into CASSRLPGQGTAGELFF.

This chain links TRBV6-4 with TRBJ1-6; D not certain. This CDR3 contains 13 residues. Germline CDR1 and CDR2: MRHNA and SNTAGT. Trimming removed 6 bases from V and 9 bases from J, with 12 bases in between. The DNA of the CDR3 is TGTGCCAGCAGCCCACTCGAGGGTTCACCCCTCCACTTT. Its protein is CASSPLEGSPLHF.

The V call is TRBV9, the J call TRBJ2-7; TRBD2 might be the D (6 bases). Germline CDR1 SGDLS, CDR2 YYNGEE. With 3 bases removed from V and 4 bases from J, the gap between germline ends came to 17 bases. This CDR3 has 15 amino acids. The CDR3 loop is CASSASIGGIYEQYF. The CDR3 DNA follows: TGTGCCAGCAGCGCGAGCATCGGGGGAATTTACGAGCAGTACTTC. Full variable domain (missing parts from reference TRBV9 and TRBJ2-7): DSGVTQTPKHLITATGQRVTLRCSPRSGDLSVYWYQQSLDQGLQFLIQYYNGEERAKGNILERFSAQQFPDLHSELNLSSLELGDSALYFCASSASIGGIYEQYFGPGTRLTVT.

The V gene is TRBV11-2, the J gene TRBJ2-5; D not certain. The CDR3 extends over 14 amino acids. Trimming pared 5 bases from V and 3 bases from J, leaving 13 bases between. CDR1 is SGHAT, CDR2 FQNNGV, per germline. The CDR3 spells CASSIHPAEETQYF. In DNA form, the CDR3 reads TGTGCCAGCAGCATACACCCCGCCGAAGAGACCCAGTACTTC. Based on the CDR3 plus reference TRBV11-2 and TRBJ2-5, the full variable domain is EAGVAQSPRYKIIEKRQSVAFWCNPISGHATLYWYQQILGQGPKLLIQFQNNGVVDDSQLPKDRFSAERLKGVDSTLKIQPAKLEDSAVYLCASSIHPAEETQYFGPGTRLLVL.

The chain is built from TRBV7-9 and TRBJ2-7, with 7 bases identical to TRBD2. The germline V gene encodes CDR1 SEHNR and CDR2 FQNEAQ (reference sequence). The CDR3 extends over 16 amino acids. V lost 5 bases to trimming and J lost 0 bases; unmatched junction nucleotides: 10. For the CDR3, the DNA is TGTGCCAGCAGCGGGGGGTACGGCGGGAGCTCCTACGAGCAGTACTTC. Protein: CASSGGYGGSSYEQYF.

This clone appeared a single time. The J gene is TRBJ1-1, the V gene TRBV2; D call uncertain. Trimming removed 10 bases from V and 8 bases from J, with 14 bases in between. Germline V CDR1 and CDR2: SNHLY, FYNNEI. The CDR3 totals 11 residues. The CDR3 DNA reads as TGTGCCACCACCAGGCAGATAGAAGCTTTCTTT. Protein: CATTRQIEAFF.

The chain combines TRBV6-6 with TRBJ1-5, with unresolved D. The germline V gene has CDR1 MNHNY and CDR2 SVGAGI (reference sequence). This CDR3 is built from 13 residues. V was trimmed by 6 bases and J by 0 bases, leaving 6 bases between them. The DNA for the CDR3 is TGTGCCAGCAGCTTCAGTAGCAATCAGCCCCAGCATTTT. Its protein is CASSFSSNQPQHF.

The chain combines TRBV7-3 with TRBJ2-5; 7 bases match TRBD2. Looked up from germline, CDR1 is SGHTA and CDR2 is FQGTGA. The CDR3 loop spans 15 amino acids. V shed 5 bases and J 5 bases; nucleotides not matched to a gene: 11. CDR3 sequence: CASSVSGKFLETQYF. CDR3 nucleotide sequence: TGTGCCAGCAGCGTAAGCGGGAAATTCCTGGAGACCCAGTACTTC.

V gene TRBV6-5 combines with J gene TRBJ1-5; no clear D gene. This CDR3 contains 13 residues. Between the trimmed V and J ends, which lost 6 bases and 0 bases, there was a span of 6 bases. In germline, CDR1 is MNHEY, CDR2 SVGAGI. CDR3 bases: TGTGCCAGCAGCTTCTATAGCAATCAGCCCCAGCATTTT. Translated: CASSFYSNQPQHF.